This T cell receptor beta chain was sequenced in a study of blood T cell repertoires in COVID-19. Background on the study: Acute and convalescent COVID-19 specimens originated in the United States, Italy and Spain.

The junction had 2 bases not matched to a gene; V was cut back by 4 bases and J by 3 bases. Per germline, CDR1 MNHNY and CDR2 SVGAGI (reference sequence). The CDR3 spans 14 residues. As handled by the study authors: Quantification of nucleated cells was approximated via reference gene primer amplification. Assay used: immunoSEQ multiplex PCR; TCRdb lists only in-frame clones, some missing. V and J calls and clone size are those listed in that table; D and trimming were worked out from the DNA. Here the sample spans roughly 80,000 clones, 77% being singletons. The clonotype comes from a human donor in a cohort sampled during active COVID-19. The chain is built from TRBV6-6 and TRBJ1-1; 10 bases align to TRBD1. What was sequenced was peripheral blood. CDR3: CASSWTGGDTEAFF. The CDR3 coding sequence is TGTGCCAGCAGTTGGACAGGGGGTGACACTGAAGCTTTCTTT.